This T cell receptor (beta chain) originates from a study of blood T cell repertoires in COVID-19. Study summary: Acute and convalescent COVID-19 specimens originated in the United States, Italy and Spain. PBMCs, B-cell-depleted T cells, or T cells were the source of the cDNA or gDNA that made up the material.

With V trimmed by 1 base and J by 3 bases, 11 bases remained unmatched. The germline V gene has CDR1 SGHTA and CDR2 FQGNSA. This CDR3 contains 17 residues. Authors' data handling: How many nucleated cells were present was estimated from reference gene primer amplification. Method: immunoSEQ multiplex PCR; TCRdb's copy keeps in-frame clones and lacks some. That table is the source of V, J and clone size, and D and trimming were worked out from the DNA. The sample shows about 180,000 clones, approximately 85% of them seen only once. The chain uses TRBV7-2 and TRBJ1-1; TRBD1 aligns across 7 bases. The sequencing input was peripheral blood. This receptor was identified in a human donor with active or convalescent COVID-19. The donor label of this sample is uncertain. CDR3 sequence: CASSLGYTGQPYTEAFF. For the CDR3, the DNA is TGTGCCAGCAGCTTAGGGTACACGGGACAGCCGTACACTGAAGCTTTCTTT.